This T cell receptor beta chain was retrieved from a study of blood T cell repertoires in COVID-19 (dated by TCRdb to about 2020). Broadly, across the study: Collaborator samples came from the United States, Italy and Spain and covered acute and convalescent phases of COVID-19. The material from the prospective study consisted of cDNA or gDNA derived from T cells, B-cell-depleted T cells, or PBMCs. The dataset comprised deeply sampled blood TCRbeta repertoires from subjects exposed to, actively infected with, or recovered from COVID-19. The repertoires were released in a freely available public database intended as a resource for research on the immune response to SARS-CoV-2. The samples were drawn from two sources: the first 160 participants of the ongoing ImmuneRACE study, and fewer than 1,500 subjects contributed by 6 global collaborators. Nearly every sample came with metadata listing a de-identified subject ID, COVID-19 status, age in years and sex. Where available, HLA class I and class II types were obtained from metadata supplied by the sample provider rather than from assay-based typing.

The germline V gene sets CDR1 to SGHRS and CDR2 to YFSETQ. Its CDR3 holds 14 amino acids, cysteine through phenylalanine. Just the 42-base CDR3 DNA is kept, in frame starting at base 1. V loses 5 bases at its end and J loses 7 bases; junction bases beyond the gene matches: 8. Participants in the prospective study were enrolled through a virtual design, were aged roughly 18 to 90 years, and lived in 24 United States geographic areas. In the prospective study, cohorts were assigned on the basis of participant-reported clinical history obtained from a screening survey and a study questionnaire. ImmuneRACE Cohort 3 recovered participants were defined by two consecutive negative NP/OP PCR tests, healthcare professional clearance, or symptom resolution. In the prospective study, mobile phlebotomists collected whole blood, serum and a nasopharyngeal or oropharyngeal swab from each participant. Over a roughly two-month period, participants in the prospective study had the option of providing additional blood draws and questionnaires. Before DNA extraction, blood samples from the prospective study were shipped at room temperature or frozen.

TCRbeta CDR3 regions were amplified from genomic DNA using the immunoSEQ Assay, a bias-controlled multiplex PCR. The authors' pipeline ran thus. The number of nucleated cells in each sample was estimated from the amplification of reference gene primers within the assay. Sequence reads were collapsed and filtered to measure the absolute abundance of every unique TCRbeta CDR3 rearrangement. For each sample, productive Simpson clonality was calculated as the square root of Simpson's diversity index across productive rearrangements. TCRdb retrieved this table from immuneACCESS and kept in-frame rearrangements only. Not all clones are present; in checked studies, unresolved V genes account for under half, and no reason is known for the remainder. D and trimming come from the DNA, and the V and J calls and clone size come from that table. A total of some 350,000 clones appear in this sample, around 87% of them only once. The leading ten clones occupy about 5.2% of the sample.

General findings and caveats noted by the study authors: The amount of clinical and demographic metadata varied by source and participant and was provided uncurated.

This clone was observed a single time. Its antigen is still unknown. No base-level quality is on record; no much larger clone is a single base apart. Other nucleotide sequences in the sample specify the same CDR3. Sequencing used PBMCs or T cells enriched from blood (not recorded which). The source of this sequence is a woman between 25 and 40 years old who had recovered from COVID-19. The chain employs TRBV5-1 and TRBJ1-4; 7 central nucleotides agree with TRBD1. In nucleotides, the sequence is TGCGCCAGCAGTCCCCAGGGGGTGGGTGAAAAACTGTTTTTT. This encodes CASSPQGVGEKLFF.